This T cell receptor (beta chain) comes out of a study of OX40 agonist ivuxolimab in advanced cancers. Study-level points and caveats: CD8+ T cells (on average) carried more expanded clones than CD4+ T cells.

Measured with immunoSEQ multiplex PCR; TCRdb has only the in-frame clones, and not every one. Of some 58,000 clones in the sample, 87% were seen once. The CDR3 consists of 16 residues. Germline V gene sequence: CDR1 SGHVS, CDR2 FNYEAQ. Trimming removed 4 bases from V and 3 bases from J, with 15 bases in between. A note on this clone: Its target is not known.

This TCR came from an adult with an advanced solid tumor such as melanoma, head and neck, liver or kidney cancer. Sequencing was performed on CD4+ or CD8+ T cells sorted from blood, taken in a trial of the OX40 agonist ivuxolimab. The chain has TRBV7-6 and TRBJ2-2; TRBD1 is a possible D gene (5 bases). DNA of the CDR3: TGTGCCAGCAGCTCCTGGGGCGTTGGGGACACCGGGGAGCTGTTTTTT. It yields the protein CASSSWGVGDTGELFF.